These 8 T cell receptor beta chains share one sample of origin, sequenced in a study of blood T cell repertoires in COVID-19. This table comes from immunoSEQ multiplex PCR, and its TCRdb copy is limited to in-frame clones, with some not included. The sample has under 150,000 clones, 81% seen once. The sample consisted of peripheral blood. The receptor set was obtained from a woman aged 55 to 70 with active or convalescent COVID-19.

The V and J genes are TRBV5-1 and TRBJ1-1; D gene uncertain. Germline V gene lookup returns CDR1 SGHRS and CDR2 YFSETQ. This CDR3 has 14 residues. V gave up 4 bases and J gave up 3 bases, with 13 bases separating them. CDR3 region: CASSQDSIYTEAFF. CDR3 coding DNA: TGCGCCAGCAGCCAAGACTCAATCTACACTGAAGCTTTCTTT. Full variable domain (outside the CDR3, taken from reference TRBV5-1 and TRBJ1-1): KAGVTQTPRYLIKTRGQQVTLSCSPISGHRSVSWYQQTPGQGLQFLFEYFSETQRNKGNFPGRFSGRQFSNSRSEMNVSTLELGDSALYLCASSQDSIYTEAFFGQGTRLTVV.

CDR3 bases: TGTGCCAGCGGGACAGGGTGGAGAGAAAACACTGAAGCTTTCTTT. Its translation: CASGTGWRENTEAFF. The gene calls are TRBV19 and TRBJ1-1; 9 nucleotides agree with TRBD1. With V trimmed by 9 bases and J by 2 bases, 10 bases remained unmatched. CDR1 is LNHDA and CDR2 is SQIVND in the germline V gene (reference sequence). The length of the CDR3 is 15 residues.

The rearrangement uses TRBV14 and TRBJ2-3; the match to TRBD1 covers 10 bases. The trim removed 2 bases at V and 6 bases at J, leaving 2 bases unmatched. This CDR3 comprises 14 residues. CDR1 and CDR2 from the germline V gene are SGHDN and FVKESK. CDR3 amino acids: CASSQRTGGDTQYF. DNA of the CDR3: TGTGCCAGCAGCCAACGGACAGGGGGTGATACGCAGTATTTT.

J is TRBJ2-1 and V is TRBV5-1; 11 nucleotides line up with TRBD2. J was trimmed by 4 bases and V by 6 bases; bases with no gene match: 6. The germline V gene encodes CDR1 SGHRS and CDR2 YFSETQ. CDR3 length equals 15 residues. CDR3 loop: CASISTSGTYNEQFF. The CDR3 region has the DNA TGCGCCAGCATCTCGACTAGCGGGACTTACAATGAGCAGTTCTTC.

This clone showed up just a few times. This chain joins TRBV19 and TRBJ2-7; no definite D call. The CDR3 runs 15 residues. CDR1 and CDR2 (germline): LNHDA, SQIVND (reference sequence). V shed 4 bases and J shed 0 bases, with 13 bases lying between them. CDR3 in amino acids: CASSTQEPYSYEQYF. The CDR3 bases are TGTGCCAGTAGTACCCAGGAACCATACTCCTACGAGCAGTACTTC.

The chain carries TRBV4-3 and TRBJ1-2, with D unclear. The germline V gene has CDR1 LGHNA and CDR2 YSLEER. The CDR3 has 13 residues. Trimming removed 3 bases at V and 1 base at J, with 6 bases between. In nucleotides, the CDR3 is TGCGCCAGCAGCCATTCAGATAACTATGGCTACACCTTC. Its protein product is CASSHSDNYGYTF.

The chain has TRBV18 and TRBJ2-7, with 7 bases fitting TRBD1. CDR3 length equals 13 residues. V dropped 1 base and J dropped 5; count of bases not matched to a gene: 2. Germline values: CDR1 KGHSH, CDR2 LQKENI. The CDR3 nucleotides read TGTGCCAGCTCACCACGACAGGGTCACGAGCAGTACTTC. Its translation: CASSPRQGHEQYF.

The rearrangement uses TRBV4-1 and TRBJ2-7; 9 bases align to TRBD2. The CDR3 contains 15 residues. Trimming at V came to 4 bases and at J to 6 bases, leaving 10 bases not matched to a gene. In germline, CDR1 is MGHRA, CDR2 YSYEKL. The CDR3 DNA reads as TGCGCCAGCAGCCGAGAACCGGGACTAGCTTTCGAGCAGTACTTC. It yields the protein CASSREPGLAFEQYF.